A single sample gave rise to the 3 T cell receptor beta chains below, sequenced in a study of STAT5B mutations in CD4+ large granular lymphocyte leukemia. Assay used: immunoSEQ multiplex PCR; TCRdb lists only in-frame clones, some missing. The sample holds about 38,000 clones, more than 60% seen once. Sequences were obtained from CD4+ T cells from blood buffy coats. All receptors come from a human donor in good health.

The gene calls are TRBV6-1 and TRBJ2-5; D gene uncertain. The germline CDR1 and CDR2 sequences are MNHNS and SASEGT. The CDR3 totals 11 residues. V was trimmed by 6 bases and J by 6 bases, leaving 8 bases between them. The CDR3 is CASRESKTQYF. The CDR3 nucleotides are TGTGCCAGCAGGGAAAGTAAGACCCAGTACTTC.

In nucleotides, the CDR3 is TGTGCCAGCTCACCTGCTGATAATGAAAAACTGTTTTTT. Translating it yields CASSPADNEKLFF. The chain recombines TRBV18 with TRBJ1-4; D call uncertain. Germline lookup yields CDR1 KGHSH and CDR2 LQKENI. The CDR3 has 13 amino acids. V shed 3 bases and J shed 4 bases, with 6 bases lying between them.

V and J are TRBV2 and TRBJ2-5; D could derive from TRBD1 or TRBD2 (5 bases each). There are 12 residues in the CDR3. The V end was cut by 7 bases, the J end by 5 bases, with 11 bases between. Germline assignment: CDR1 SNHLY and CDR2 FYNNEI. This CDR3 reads CASTGTRETQYF. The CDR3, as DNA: TGTGCCAGCACAGGGACCAGGGAGACCCAGTACTTC. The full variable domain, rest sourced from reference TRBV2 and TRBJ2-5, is EPEVTQTPSHQVTQMGQEVILRCVPISNHLYFYWYRQILGQKVEFLVSFYNNEISEKSEIFDDQFSVERPDGSNFTLKIRSTKLEDSAMYFCASTGTRETQYFGPGTRLLVL.